This entry lists 24 T cell receptor beta chains sequenced from one sample in a study of CD8 T cells in ankylosing spondylitis. MiXCR, run by TCRdb on the 5' RACE reads, gives a single entry per CDR3 protein. The sample consists of roughly 130,000 distinct CDR3 sequences, roughly 15% of them appearing once. The specimen sequenced was blood, either unsorted or a sorted T cell fraction (not recorded which). All receptors derive from a female donor with ankylosing spondylitis or in good health (not recorded which).

This clonotype was detected ten times or more. CDR3 sequence reads: CASSKGDFQQETQYF. The CDR3 bases are TGTGCCAGCAGCAAAGGGGACTTCCAACAAGAGACCCAGTACTTC. The rearrangement links TRBV21-1 to TRBJ2-5; TRBD2 is the table's D call, not checked against the DNA. TRBV21-1 is listed as a pseudogene. CDR3 size: 15 residues.

This clonotype was picked up a small number of times. The rearrangement uses TRBV7-2 and TRBJ2-7, with D perhaps TRBD1 (6 bases). CDR1 and CDR2 from the germline V gene are SGHTA and FQGNSA. This CDR3 has 14 amino acids. The V end was cut by 1 base, the J end by 4 bases, with 11 bases between. The CDR3 DNA reads TGTGCCAGCAGCTTAGGGGCACAGGGATACGAGCAGTACTTC. As protein: CASSLGAQGYEQYF. The variable domain in full, completed from reference TRBV7-2 and TRBJ2-7, reads GAGVSQSPSNKVTEKGKDVELRCDPISGHTALYWYRQSLGQGLEFLIYFQGNSAPDKSGLPSDRFSAERTGGSVSTLTIQRTQQEDSAVYLCASSLGAQGYEQYFGPGTRLTVT.

CDR3 amino acids: CASITGTRTYTGELFF. Here the CDR3 DNA reads TGTGCCAGCATTACCGGGACACGTACTTACACCGGGGAGCTGTTTTTT. This chain connects TRBV5-5 to TRBJ2-2, with D perhaps TRBD1 (6 bases). Germline V gene lookup returns CDR1 SGHKS and CDR2 YYEKEE (reference sequence). This CDR3 contains 16 residues. V was shortened by 6 bases and J by 3 bases, with 18 bases between the two germline ends. Variable domain in full (rest from reference TRBV5-5 and TRBJ2-2): DAGVTQSPTHLIKTRGQQVTLRCSPISGHKSVSWYQQVLGQGPQFIFQYYEKEERGRGNFPDRFSARQFPNYSSELNVNALLLGDSALYLCASITGTRTYTGELFFGEGSRLTVL.

The table lists this clonotype with a few counts. The rearrangement links TRBV30 to TRBJ2-1, with 9 bases matching TRBD2. This CDR3 has 13 residues. Germline V lookup: CDR1 GTSNPN, CDR2 SVGIG (reference sequence). V lost 6 bases and J lost 6; bases outside the gene matches: 6. CDR3 region: CACPRRGGNEQFF. CDR3 DNA: TGTGCCTGCCCCCGGCGGGGGGGCAATGAGCAGTTCTTC.

This clonotype was seen a few times. The chain employs TRBV20-1 and TRBJ2-7; TRBD1 aligns across 8 bases. The CDR3 length is 13 residues. Unmatched junction bases numbered 4, after V lost 5 bases and J lost 1 base. The germline V gene encodes CDR1 DFQATT and CDR2 SNEGSKA (reference sequence). The CDR3 coding sequence is TGCAGTGCTCCCCGGGACAGGTCCTACGAGCAGTACTTC. It codes for CSAPRDRSYEQYF.

This rearrangement joins TRBV25-1 to TRBJ2-7; the D gene is possibly TRBD2 (5 bases). The CDR3 sequence is 17 residues long. Trimming cost V 6 bases and J 0 bases, with 21 bases left between them. Germline-derived CDR1 and CDR2 are MGHDK and SYGVNS. DNA for the CDR3: TGTGCCAGCAGGCACAGAGGTAGAGGGCCGAGCTCCTACGAGCAGTACTTC. This encodes CASRHRGRGPSSYEQYF.

This clonotype was counted only a few times. This chain links TRBV24-1 with TRBJ2-3; D unclear. Trimming left V 0 bases short and J 0 bases short, with 21 bases between. Looked up from germline, CDR1 is KGHDR and CDR2 is SFDVKD. The CDR3 runs to 20 residues. CDR3 sequence: CATSDLPSSPDADSTDTQYF. DNA for the CDR3: TGTGCCACCAGTGATTTGCCTTCCAGCCCTGACGCAGACAGCACAGATACGCAGTATTTT.

This clonotype was seen repeatedly, ten times or more. The CDR3 loop reads CASMTTNEQYF. In nucleotides, the CDR3 is TGTGCCAGCATGACGACGAACGAGCAGTACTTC. V is TRBV6-1 and J is TRBJ2-7; D is unclear. This CDR3 comprises 11 residues. CDR1 is MNHNS and CDR2 is SASEGT in the germline V gene. The V gene lost 7 bases and the J gene lost 5 bases, with 9 bases spanning the gap.

The chain recombines TRBV7-3 with TRBJ2-7; 7 nucleotides line up with TRBD1. CDR1 is SGHTA, CDR2 FQGTGA, per germline. The CDR3 is 14 amino acids. V shed 5 bases and J 0 bases; nucleotides not matched to a gene: 4. The CDR3 DNA reads TGTGCCAGCAGCGCTTCAGGGGGCTCCTACGAGCAGTACTTC. This encodes CASSASGGSYEQYF.

This clonotype was seen at least ten times. The chain combines TRBV7-9 with TRBJ1-1; unclear D gene. Looked up from germline, CDR1 is SEHNR and CDR2 is FQNEAQ (reference sequence). The CDR3 is made up of 12 amino acids. Trimming removed 1 base from V and 8 bases from J, with 8 bases in between. CDR3 in amino acids: CASSLDMGEAFF. The CDR3, as DNA: TGTGCCAGCAGCTTAGATATGGGAGAAGCTTTCTTT.

The CDR3 region has the DNA TGTGCCAGCAGCCAAGATCTTGCGGTCTCCTACAATGAGCAGTTCTTC. This sequence encodes CASSQDLAVSYNEQFF. The rearrangement uses TRBV3-1 and TRBJ2-1; no reliable D call. Germline loops: CDR1 LGHDT, CDR2 YNNKEL (reference sequence). This CDR3 comprises 16 residues. The germline V and J ends were trimmed by 0 bases and 0 bases, with 9 bases remaining between them.

This clonotype was seen at least ten times. This chain links TRBV11-1 with TRBJ1-2; 12 bases match TRBD1. CDR1 and CDR2 from the germline V gene are SGHAT and FQDESV (reference sequence). The ends lost 3 bases at V and 1 base at J; junction bases unmatched: 12. This CDR3 is 19 amino acids long. This CDR3 reads CASSLRPGQGAEGNYGYTF. In DNA form, the CDR3 reads TGTGCCAGCAGCTTGAGGCCGGGACAGGGGGCCGAGGGTAACTATGGCTACACCTTC.

This clonotype was observed many times. At one end the junction does not follow the germline gene, possibly because of a read error. V usage is TRBV7-7 and J usage is TRBJ2-1; D is possibly TRBD1 or TRBD2 (5 bases each). CDR3 length equals 15 residues. Germline CDR1 and CDR2: SSHAT and FNYEAQ (reference sequence). In DNA, the CDR3 is TGTGCTAGCAGCTCAGGGCCGGGATCCTACAATGAGCAGTTCTTC. Amino acid sequence: CASSSGPGSYNEQFF.

This clonotype was recorded at least ten times. This chain links TRBV4-2 with TRBJ1-5, with no clear D. The CDR3 loop spans 17 amino acids. Looked up from germline, CDR1 is LGHNA and CDR2 is YNFKEQ. Trimming pared 0 bases from V and 1 base from J, leaving 13 bases between. The CDR3 loop reads CASSQEVVWRSNQPQHF. As DNA, the CDR3 is TGTGCCAGCAGCCAAGAGGTTGTCTGGCGGAGCAATCAGCCCCAGCATTTT.

This clonotype was recorded at least ten times. The rearrangement links TRBV5-1 to TRBJ2-2, with D perhaps given as TRBD1 or TRBD2 (5 bases each). Trimming removed 0 bases from V and 2 bases from J, with 11 bases in between. The length of the CDR3 is 16 residues. Germline CDR1 is SGHRS and CDR2 is YFSETQ. CDR3 sequence: CASSLAGTPNTGELFF. The CDR3 bases are TGCGCCAGCAGCTTGGCCGGGACCCCAAACACCGGGGAGCTGTTTTTT.

This clonotype was counted between two and nine times. The gene calls are TRBV28 and TRBJ2-7; D may be TRBD1 (6 bases). CDR3 length equals 12 residues. With 8 bases removed from V and 0 bases from J, the gap between germline ends came to 8 bases. The V gene's germline CDR1 is MDHEN and CDR2 SYDVKM. The CDR3 nucleotides are TGTGCCAGCCGGGACATCTCCTACGAGCAGTACTTC. Translated, it gives CASRDISYEQYF.

This clonotype was observed at least ten times. V and J are TRBV7-2 and TRBJ2-1, with D perhaps matching TRBD1 (6 bases). Germline V gives CDR1 SGHTA, CDR2 FQGNSA. V was shortened by 7 bases and J by 8 bases, with 15 bases between the two germline ends. The CDR3 spans 13 residues. The CDR3 nucleotides read TGTGCCAGCACCGTCCTATACAGGGATGAGCAGTTCTTC. This translates into CASTVLYRDEQFF.

The chain is built from TRBV7-3 and TRBJ2-5; 7 nucleotides match TRBD2. The germline CDR1 and CDR2 sequences are SGHTA and FQGTGA. J was trimmed by 4 bases and V by 5 bases; bases with no gene match: 10. There are 15 residues in the CDR3. CDR3 sequence: CASSIEAGWGETQYF. The CDR3 DNA reads TGTGCCAGCAGCATAGAAGCGGGATGGGGAGAGACCCAGTACTTC.

The chain links TRBV5-1 to TRBJ2-2, with TRBD1 matching 7 bases. Germline trimming cut 1 base from V and 1 base from J; bases unmatched to any gene: 1. Germline assignment: CDR1 SGHRS and CDR2 YFSETQ. This CDR3 spans 15 amino acids. CDR3: CASSLTGVNTGELFF. In DNA, the CDR3 is TGCGCCAGCAGCTTGACAGGGGTGAACACCGGGGAGCTGTTTTTT.

This clonotype was counted many times. This chain links TRBV20-1 with TRBJ2-3; perhaps TRBD2 as D (5 bases). CDR1 DFQATT and CDR2 SNEGSKA come from the germline V gene (reference sequence). Between the trimmed V and J ends, which lost 6 bases and 4 bases, there was a span of 17 bases. The CDR3 has 14 residues. CDR3 sequence (DNA): TGCAGTGCCCAAAAAATTGTGGAGGCAGATACGCAGTATTTT. This sequence encodes CSAQKIVEADTQYF.

The rearrangement uses TRBV11-2 and TRBJ1-1; D is perhaps TRBD1 (6 bases). Germline values: CDR1 SGHAT, CDR2 FQNNGV. The CDR3 covers 13 residues. V lost 6 bases, J lost 0 bases, and 8 bases lay in between. The CDR3 DNA is TGTGCCAGCAGAGGACAGATGAACACTGAAGCTTTCTTT. It encodes CASRGQMNTEAFF.

The rearrangement joins TRBV5-1 to TRBJ1-2, with D possibly TRBD1 on 5 matching bases. CDR3 length: 15 residues. Germline lookup yields CDR1 SGHRS and CDR2 YFSETQ. V was clipped by 0 bases and J by 1 base, with 10 bases between them. The CDR3 sequence is CASSLDPGNNYGYTF. As DNA, the CDR3 is TGCGCCAGCAGCTTGGATCCAGGGAATAACTATGGCTACACCTTC.

In this sample, this clonotype turned up many times. J is TRBJ1-1 and V is TRBV20-1; D remains ambiguous. The CDR3 covers 15 residues. The V and J ends lost 4 bases and 2 bases respectively, with 17 bases between them. Germline values: CDR1 DFQATT, CDR2 SNEGSKA (reference sequence). CDR3 loop: CSATSTRSDNTEAFF. The CDR3 DNA reads as TGCAGTGCTACATCCACCCGATCCGATAACACTGAAGCTTTCTTT.

This clonotype was counted many times. The rearrangement links TRBV6-5 to TRBJ2-3; maybe TRBD2 (6 bases). CDR3 length: 15 amino acids. Trimming left V 4 bases short and J 3 bases short, with 14 bases between. CDR1 is MNHEY and CDR2 is SVGAGI in the germline V gene. The CDR3 nucleotides are TGTGCCAGCAGTTTCGGTGCGCGGGGTACAGATACGCAGTATTTT. Translated: CASSFGARGTDTQYF.